This is a list of T cell receptor beta chains from one sample in a study of beta chain features in type 1 diabetes. Some clones are missing from TCRdb's copy, which holds only in-frame ones; the method was immunoSEQ multiplex PCR. The sample has 300,000 to 400,000 clones, about a tenth seen once; the top ten hold approximately 1%. Sequencing used central memory CD4+ T cells from blood. All receptors derive from a man aged 25-45 years with type 1 diabetes. Each CDR3 is given with its conserved first and last residue. The D gene is left open where the match is weak. Clone size is not always given. Where it is, it says once, few, many or a class for expanded clones.

size,J,V,D,CDR3,DNA
.,TRBJ1-2,TRBV11-2,TRBD1,CASSFDRVNGYTF,TGTGCCAGCAGCTTTGACAGGGTCAATGGCTACACCTTC
few,TRBJ1-4,TRBV11-2,TRBD1,CASSVDRRKLFF,TGTGCCAGCAGCGTGGACAGGCGAAAACTGTTTTTT
many,TRBJ2-7,TRBV29-1,.,CSVEDGWAYEQYF,TGCAGCGTTGAAGACGGATGGGCCTACGAGCAGTACTTC
.,TRBJ2-1,TRBV7-9,.,CASSPATQPWEQFF,TGTGCCAGCAGCCCCGCTACCCAGCCGTGGGAGCAGTTCTTC
.,TRBJ2-1,TRBV10-1,.,CASSDRGSMDDEQFF,TGCGCCAGCAGTGACCGGGGCTCCATGGATGATGAGCAGTTCTTC
few,TRBJ1-6,TRBV7-9,.,CASSLVGSPVRSPLHF,TGTGCCAGCAGCTTAGTCGGGTCTCCGGTGAGGTCACCCCTCCACTTT
.,TRBJ1-2,TRBV6-6,.,CASSDEYGYTF,TGTGCCAGCAGTGATGAATATGGCTACACCTTC
few,TRBJ1-2,TRBV9,.,CASSVGNGGYTF,TGTGCCAGCAGCGTAGGCAACGGGGGCTACACCTTC
few,TRBJ2-5,TRBV7-2,TRBD1,CASREDRRKETQYF,TGTGCCAGCAGGGAGGACAGGCGAAAAGAGACCCAGTACTTC
many,TRBJ2-1,TRBV10-3,TRBD1,CATSDRENNEQFF,TGTGCCACCTCGGACAGGGAGAACAATGAGCAGTTCTTC
few,TRBJ2-3,TRBV7-9,.,CASSLVSYTQYF,TGTGCCAGCAGCTTAGTTTCTTATACGCAGTATTTT